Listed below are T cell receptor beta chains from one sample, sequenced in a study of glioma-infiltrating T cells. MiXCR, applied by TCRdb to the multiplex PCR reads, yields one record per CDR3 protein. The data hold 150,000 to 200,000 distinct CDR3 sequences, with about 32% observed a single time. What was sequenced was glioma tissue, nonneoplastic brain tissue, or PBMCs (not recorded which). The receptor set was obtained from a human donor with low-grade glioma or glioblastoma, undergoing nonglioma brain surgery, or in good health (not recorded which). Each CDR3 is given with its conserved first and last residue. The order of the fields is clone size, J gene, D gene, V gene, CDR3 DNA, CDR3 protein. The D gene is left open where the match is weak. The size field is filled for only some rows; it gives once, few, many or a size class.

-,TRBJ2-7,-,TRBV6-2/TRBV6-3,TGTGCCATCAGTCTTACTAACTACGAGCAGTACTTC,CAISLTNYEQYF
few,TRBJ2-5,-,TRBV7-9,TGTGCCAGCAGCCAAGGGACAATTCAGGAAGAGACCCAGTACTTC,CASSQGTIQEETQYF
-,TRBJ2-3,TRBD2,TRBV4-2,TGTGCCAGCAGCGTAGCGGGGGATGAAGATACGCAGTATTTT,CASSVAGDEDTQYF
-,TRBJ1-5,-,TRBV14,TGTGCCAGCAGCCAAGGTGTCGATCAGCCCCAGCATTTT,CASSQGVDQPQHF
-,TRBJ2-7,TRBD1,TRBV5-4,TGTGCCAGCAGTGCAGAGGGACAGGGGACCTACGAGCAGTACTTC,CASSAEGQGTYEQYF
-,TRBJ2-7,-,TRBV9,TGTGCCAGCAGCGGATCTCCGGCCTACGAGCAGTACTTC,CASSGSPAYEQYF
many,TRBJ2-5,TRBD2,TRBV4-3,TGCGCCAGCAGCCTAATCCTAGCGGGGCAAGAGACCCAGTACTTC,CASSLILAGQETQYF
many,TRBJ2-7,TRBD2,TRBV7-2,TGTGCCAGCAGCTTAGGGCCACTAGCGGGAGGGACCGAGCAGTACTTC,CASSLGPLAGGTEQYF
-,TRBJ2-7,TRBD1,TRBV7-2,TGTGCCAGCAGCCAAGGGTTGCTAGACAGGGCTGCCGAGCAGTACTTC,CASSQGLLDRAAEQYF
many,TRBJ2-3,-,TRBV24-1,TGTGCCACCAGGGACGGACTCACAGATACGCAGTATTTT,CATRDGLTDTQYF
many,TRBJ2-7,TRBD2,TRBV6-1,TGTGCCAGCAGTGAAAGCGCTAGCGGGGCCTACGAGCAGTACTTC,CASSESASGAYEQYF
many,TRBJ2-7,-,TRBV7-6,TGTGCCAGCAGCCAAACCCCACAGGGAGTCGACGAGCAGTACTTC,CASSQTPQGVDEQYF
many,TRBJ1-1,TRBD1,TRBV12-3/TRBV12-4,TGTGCCAGCAGTTCCGGGACAGGGATCACTGAAGCTTTCTTT,CASSSGTGITEAFF
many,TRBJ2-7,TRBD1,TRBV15,TGTGCCACCAGCAGAGATTCGAACACCGGGACAGGAGTCCAGGTGCAGTACTTC,CATSRDSNTGTGVQVQYF
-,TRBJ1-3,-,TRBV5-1,TGCGCCAGCAGCTTGAGGCCGGGGTCTGGAAACACCATATATTTT,CASSLRPGSGNTIYF
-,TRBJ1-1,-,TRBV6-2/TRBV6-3,TGTGCCAGCATGGGAACATTGCTCACTGAAGCTTTCTTT,CASMGTLLTEAFF
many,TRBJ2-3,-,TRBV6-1,TGTGCCAGCAGTGAAGTGGAGGATACGCAGTATTTT,CASSEVEDTQYF
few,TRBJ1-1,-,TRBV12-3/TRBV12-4,TGTGCCAGCAGTTCGCAGGGAGGAGGGACTGAAGCTTTCTTT,CASSSQGGGTEAFF
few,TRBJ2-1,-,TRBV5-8,TGTGCCAGCAGCTTGGTTCGGGGGAGGAATGAGCAGTTCTTC,CASSLVRGRNEQFF
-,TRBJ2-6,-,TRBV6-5,TGTGCCAGCAGTTACTCTCCGTCTGGGGCCAACGTCCTGGCCTTC,CASSYSPSGANVLAF
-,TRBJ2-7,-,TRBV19,TGTGCCAGTAGTATAGAAAGCGGAGGGGTACTCTACGAGCAGTACTTC,CASSIESGGVLYEQYF
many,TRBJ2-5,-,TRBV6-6,TGTGCCAGCAGTTACTCGAAAATGGACGGGACTGCCCAAGAGACCCAGTACTTC,CASSYSKMDGTAQETQYF